This TCR beta chain stems from a study of spatial heterogeneity in lung cancer. Study-wide results and limits: Tallies of expanded TCRs, which were sorted into ubiquitous and regional groups, correlated with counts of ubiquitous and regional nonsynonymous mutations, respectively. Expanded intratumoral alpha and beta TCR counts tracked tumor mutation counts. Alpha and beta chain coverage of tumor T cells was estimated at about 7% and 13%, respectively.

The germline V gene has CDR1 DFQATT and CDR2 SNEGSKA (reference sequence). The CDR3 is 14 residues long. V was clipped by 5 bases and J by 7 bases; unmatched bases: 4. Points on this clonotype: What it binds is not known.

TCRdb passed the 5' RACE reads through MiXCR, listing each CDR3 protein once. In the table there are a few thousand distinct CDR3 sequences, approximately 10% of which are singletons. Time point here: sample taken at primary tumor resection. The donors were more than 70 patients with non-small cell lung cancer that was early-stage and untreated. Unsorted whole RNA of tumor, nontumor lung or frozen PBMC was sequenced. The sequence was collected from a female donor with early-stage non-small cell lung cancer. This chain uses TRBV20-1 with TRBJ2-2; 13 nucleotides line up with TRBD2. Sequences were derived from lung tumor tissue, sampled at surgery. The CDR3 is CSAPLAGGYGELFF. The CDR3 nucleotides are TGCAGTGCTCCACTAGCGGGGGGGTACGGGGAGCTGTTTTTT.